What follows are 30 T cell receptor beta chains derived from one specimen sequenced in a study of T cell responses to AZD1222 COVID-19 vaccine. The data were produced by immunoSEQ multiplex PCR, yet TCRdb's version contains in-frame clones alone and is incomplete. The repertoire holds some 150,000 clones, with approximately 89% as singletons. The material sequenced was peripheral blood, taken on day 0 of AZD1222 vaccination. Source of these receptors: an adult in good health.

This sequence joins TRBV7-2 and TRBJ2-6; D gene unclear. Per germline, CDR1 SGHTA and CDR2 FQGNSA. The CDR3 length is 15 residues. With 1 base removed from V and 1 base from J, the gap between germline ends came to 5 bases. This chain's CDR3 is CASSLGGSGANVLTF. The CDR3 DNA sequence: TGTGCCAGCAGCTTAGGGGGATCTGGGGCCAACGTCCTGACTTTC.

The rearrangement uses TRBV7-8 and TRBJ2-3; 7 bases agree with TRBD2. CDR1 is SGHVS and CDR2 is FQNEAQ in the germline V gene. The CDR3 is made up of 16 amino acids. Trimming at V came to 5 bases and at J to 5 bases, leaving 13 bases not matched to a gene. The CDR3: CASSPLRGSAIDTQYF. The CDR3 coding sequence is TGTGCCAGCAGCCCCCTCCGCGGGAGCGCAATAGATACGCAGTATTTT.

The chain recombines TRBV28 with TRBJ1-2; D remains unclear. The germline gives CDR1 MDHEN, CDR2 SYDVKM. The CDR3 runs 13 residues. The V end lost 3 bases, the J end lost 6 bases, and 11 bases lay between the germline ends. CDR3 protein: CASSFSPSNGYTF. DNA of the CDR3: TGTGCCAGCAGTTTCTCCCCGTCCAATGGCTACACCTTC.

The chain links TRBV4-3 to TRBJ2-3; tentatively, D is TRBD2 (6 bases). Germline CDR1 is LGHNA and CDR2 is YSLEER. The CDR3 covers 18 residues. With 0 bases removed from V and 4 bases from J, the gap between germline ends came to 20 bases. CDR3 sequence (DNA): TGCGCCAGCAGCCAAGAGGGGGGAAGGGGAATTGTCCCAGATACGCAGTATTTT. The encoded protein is CASSQEGGRGIVPDTQYF.

V is TRBV10-3 and J is TRBJ1-1; TRBD1 matches 7 bases. CDR1 and CDR2 from the germline V gene are ENHRY and SYGVKD. J was trimmed by 6 bases and V by 10 bases; bases with no gene match: 14. The CDR3 totals 14 residues. CDR3: CATLTGVSPAEAFF. The DNA for the CDR3 is TGTGCCACCTTAACAGGGGTCTCCCCCGCTGAAGCTTTCTTT.

The chain has TRBV27 and TRBJ2-1, with 8 bases lining up with TRBD1. V lost 3 bases and J lost 5; bases outside the gene matches: 3. The CDR3 is made up of 14 amino acids. Germline V CDR1 and CDR2: MNHEY, SMNVEV (reference sequence). DNA of the CDR3: TGTGCCAGCAGTTTGCACAGGGGGAACAATGAGCAGTTCTTC. It specifies CASSLHRGNNEQFF.

The V and J genes are TRBV7-9 and TRBJ1-2; no clear D gene. Germline CDR1 reads SEHNR; CDR2 reads FQNEAQ (reference sequence). CDR3 size: 11 residues. With 5 bases removed from V and 6 bases from J, the gap between germline ends came to 7 bases. The CDR3 DNA is TGTGCCAGCAGCCACAGCGATGGCTACACCTTC. It yields the protein CASSHSDGYTF.

The V call is TRBV25-1, the J call TRBJ2-1; the D is unclear. CDR1 MGHDK and CDR2 SYGVNS come from the germline V gene. The CDR3 runs 14 residues. Deletions cut 6 bases from V and 4 bases from J, with 13 bases between. Here the CDR3 DNA reads TGTGCCAGCAGCCCGGTGGCTTTGTACAATGAGCAGTTCTTC. This sequence encodes CASSPVALYNEQFF.

This chain links TRBV2 with TRBJ2-3, with 9 positions matching TRBD2. The CDR3 is made up of 15 amino acids. CDR1 and CDR2 (germline): SNHLY, FYNNEI. Trimming at V came to 6 bases and at J to 5 bases, leaving 9 bases not matched to a gene. CDR3 in DNA: TGTGCCAGCAGCCCCCAAGCGGGAGGCATAGATACGCAGTATTTT. Translation: CASSPQAGGIDTQYF.

The chain has TRBV7-2 and TRBJ1-1, with D maybe TRBD1 (6 bases). Trimming removed 10 bases from V and 1 base from J, with 13 bases in between. Germline V gene lookup returns CDR1 SGHTA and CDR2 FQGNSA. This CDR3 is 13 amino acids long. The CDR3 loop is CATSTGPNTEAFF. In nucleotides, the CDR3 is TGTGCCACTTCGACAGGCCCGAACACTGAAGCTTTCTTT.

This clone is a singleton in its sample. The chain links TRBV5-1 to TRBJ2-7, with TRBD1 identical over 7 bases. V shed 6 bases and J 2 bases; nucleotides not matched to a gene: 8. CDR1 is SGHRS and CDR2 is YFSETQ in the germline V gene. CDR3 length: 14 residues. The CDR3 bases are TGCGCCAGCAACAAAGGACAGGCACCCTACGAGCAGTACTTC. It translates to CASNKGQAPYEQYF.

This clone was recorded only once. V gene TRBV6-5 combines with J gene TRBJ1-1, with 10 bases identical to TRBD1. Germline V gene data show CDR1 as MNHEY and CDR2 as SVGAGI. The J segment lost 3 bases and the V segment lost 8 bases, leaving 6 bases of the junction unmatched. CDR3 length: 14 amino acids. CDR3 bases: TGTGCCAGCCTCCGGGACAGGGGTTACACTGAAGCTTTCTTT. Its translation is CASLRDRGYTEAFF.

This clone has a handful of counts. The chain recombines TRBV28 with TRBJ1-2; TRBD1 might be the D (6 bases). Germline values: CDR1 MDHEN, CDR2 SYDVKM. The ends were cut back, 4 bases at V and 2 bases at J, with 17 bases in the middle. CDR3 length: 16 amino acids. CDR3 nucleotides: TGTGCCAGCAGTTCACACAGGGACCCCCGAAACTATGGCTACACCTTC. Translation gives CASSSHRDPRNYGYTF.

This clone was counted once. The chain links TRBV7-3 to TRBJ1-2; D gene ambiguous. Germline loops: CDR1 SGHTA, CDR2 FQGTGA. V lost 2 bases and J 7 bases, leaving 14 bases between the germline ends. This CDR3 comprises 14 residues. CDR3 loop: CASSLSAGWGGYTF. The CDR3 DNA follows: TGTGCCAGCAGCTTATCCGCGGGTTGGGGTGGCTACACCTTC.

The chain recombines TRBV5-6 with TRBJ1-6; D perhaps matches TRBD1 (5 bases). V lost 5 bases, J lost 8 bases, and 29 bases lay in between. The CDR3 extends over 19 amino acids. The germline V gene has CDR1 SGHDT and CDR2 YYEEEE. CDR3 DNA: TGTGCCAGCAGGGGTCCCAAAACTCAAGGGGACTTAGTTGATTCACCCCTCCACTTT. Translated: CASRGPKTQGDLVDSPLHF. The complete variable domain, with remaining parts taken from reference TRBV5-6 and TRBJ1-6, reads DAGVTQSPTHLIKTRGQQVTLRCSPKSGHDTVSWYQQALGQGPQFIFQYYEEEERQRGNFPDRFSGHQFPNYSSELNVNALLLGDSALYLCASRGPKTQGDLVDSPLHFGNGTRLTVT.

This rearrangement joins TRBV27 to TRBJ1-1; no definite D call. The CDR3 contains 13 residues. CDR1 and CDR2 from the germline V gene are MNHEY and SMNVEV (reference sequence). Trimming removed 5 bases from V and 3 bases from J, with 10 bases in between. The CDR3 DNA follows: TGTGCCAGCAGTAAAGTCTGGGACACTGAAGCTTTCTTT. It codes for CASSKVWDTEAFF.

The rearrangement joins TRBV29-1 to TRBJ1-2; no firm D call. V shed 4 bases and J shed 5 bases, with 14 bases lying between them. This CDR3 comprises 13 residues. From germline, CDR1 is SQVTM and CDR2 ANQGSEA. CDR3 in DNA: TGCAGCGTTGGCCTTGGAGGCGGGTATGGCTACACCTTC. Protein sequence: CSVGLGGGYGYTF.

The V call is TRBV3-1 (or the pseudogene TRBV3-2), the J call TRBJ2-1; 10 bases map to TRBD2. J was trimmed by 7 bases and V by 0 bases; bases with no gene match: 9. Germline V gene data show CDR1 as LGHDT and CDR2 as YNNKEL (reference sequence). This CDR3 region has 17 residues. CDR3 loop: CASSQEPSGRFLNEQFF. The CDR3 DNA is TGTGCCAGCAGCCAAGAACCTAGCGGGAGATTTTTGAATGAGCAGTTCTTC.

This clone was counted once. CDR3 nucleotide sequence: TGTGCCAGCAGTTTTACAGGGGCCTCCTACGAGCAGTACTTC. Translation gives CASSFTGASYEQYF. V is TRBV27 and J is TRBJ2-7; 7 positions agree with TRBD1. CDR3 size: 14 residues. The J segment lost 0 bases and the V segment lost 3 bases, leaving 2 bases of the junction unmatched. CDR1 MNHEY and CDR2 SMNVEV come from the germline V gene (reference sequence).

J is TRBJ2-1 and V is TRBV24-1; D possibly matches TRBD1 or TRBD2 (5 bases each). V was clipped by 3 bases and J by 5 bases, with 13 bases between them. Germline CDR1 is KGHDR and CDR2 is SFDVKD. This CDR3 comprises 15 residues. The CDR3 loop reads CATSDPRGRHNEQFF. The CDR3 nucleotides read TGTGCCACCAGTGATCCCCGGGGCAGGCACAATGAGCAGTTCTTC.

The chain carries TRBV5-1 and TRBJ1-2, with a weak D call TRBD1 (5 bases). Germline lookup yields CDR1 SGHRS and CDR2 YFSETQ. The CDR3 runs to 18 residues. Trimming stripped 2 bases from V and 5 bases from J, with 25 bases between. The CDR3 bases are TGCGCCAGCAGCTTAGGCTCCGTTACAGGAACCCAAGGGTATGGCTACACCTTC. Protein sequence: CASSLGSVTGTQGYGYTF. Combining the CDR3 with reference TRBV5-1 and TRBJ1-2 gives the whole variable domain KAGVTQTPRYLIKTRGQQVTLSCSPISGHRSVSWYQQTPGQGLQFLFEYFSETQRNKGNFPGRFSGRQFSNSRSEMNVSTLELGDSALYLCASSLGSVTGTQGYGYTFGSGTRLTVV.

The V call is TRBV6-2 or TRBV6-3, the J call TRBJ1-5, with a tentative D call TRBD1 (6 bases). CDR3 length equals 20 residues. Germline-derived CDR1 and CDR2 are MNHEY and SVGEGT. Trimming shortened V by 0 bases and J by 0 bases, and 21 bases separated the two germline ends. CDR3 nucleotide sequence: TGTGCCAGCAGTTACTCGAGGGCGGCAGGGGCGACCTATAGCAATCAGCCCCAGCATTTT. It encodes CASSYSRAAGATYSNQPQHF.

The V call is TRBV27, the J call TRBJ2-1, with 10 bases that match TRBD2. The CDR3 loop spans 15 amino acids. Germline V gene lookup returns CDR1 MNHEY and CDR2 SMNVEV (reference sequence). Trimming cost V 4 bases and J 8 bases; bases outside gene matches: 8. The CDR3 here is CASSYTSGTVYEQFF. DNA for the CDR3: TGTGCCAGCAGTTACACTAGCGGGACGGTCTATGAGCAGTTCTTC.

The V gene is TRBV5-4, the J gene TRBJ1-3; D uncertain. This CDR3 has 15 residues. In germline, CDR1 is SGHNT, CDR2 YYREEE (reference sequence). The V gene lost 2 bases and the J gene lost 3 bases, with 12 bases spanning the gap. This CDR3 is CASSFGSTNGNTIYF. CDR3 bases: TGTGCCAGCAGCTTCGGCAGCACGAATGGAAACACCATATATTTT. Full variable domain (remainder filled in from reference TRBV5-4 and TRBJ1-3): ETGVTQSPTHLIKTRGQQVTLRCSSQSGHNTVSWYQQALGQGPQFIFQYYREEENGRGNFPPRFSGLQFPNYSSELNVNALELDDSALYLCASSFGSTNGNTIYFGEGSWLTVV.

The rearrangement joins TRBV27 to TRBJ2-3; D tentatively reads TRBD1 or TRBD2 (6 bases each). The CDR3 loop spans 16 amino acids. The V end lost 8 bases, the J end lost 3 bases, and 21 bases lay between the germline ends. The germline V gene encodes CDR1 MNHEY and CDR2 SMNVEV (reference sequence). The chain's CDR3 is CASRLGGGPGTDTQYF. The DNA of the CDR3 is TGTGCCAGCCGCCTCGGAGGGGGACCTGGGACAGATACGCAGTATTTT.

The genes are TRBV21-1 and TRBJ2-2; the table assigns TRBD2, which was not confirmed against the DNA. TRBV21-1 is deemed a pseudogene. The CDR3 is made up of 17 amino acids. This chain's CDR3 is CASSSPLGGELTGELFF. The CDR3 nucleotides are TGTGCCAGCAGCAGTCCCCTCGGAGGGGAGTTAACCGGGGAGCTGTTTTTT.

The chain combines TRBV13 with TRBJ2-7, with 9 positions matching TRBD2. V was clipped by 0 bases and J by 3 bases; unmatched bases: 0. The CDR3 totals 14 residues. Looked up from germline, CDR1 is PRHDT and CDR2 is FYEKMQ (reference sequence). CDR3 in amino acids: CASSLGTSGYEQYF. The CDR3 DNA follows: TGTGCCAGCAGCTTAGGGACTAGCGGCTACGAGCAGTACTTC. Complete variable domain (other parts from reference TRBV13 and TRBJ2-7): AAGVIQSPRHLIKEKRETATLKCYPIPRHDTVYWYQQGPGQDPQFLISFYEKMQSDKGSIPDRFSAQQFSDYHSELNMSSLELGDSALYFCASSLGTSGYEQYFGPGTRLTVT.

This sequence joins TRBV29-1 and TRBJ2-3; unclear D gene. Looked up from germline, CDR1 is SQVTM and CDR2 is ANQGSEA. The CDR3 has 11 residues. Trimming left V 4 bases short and J 0 bases short, with 2 bases between. The CDR3 DNA is TGCAGCGTTGCTAGCACAGATACGCAGTATTTT. This gives the protein CSVASTDTQYF.

CDR3 coding DNA: TGTGCCAGCAGCGTGACTGTTGGCTCTGGAAACACCATATATTTT. Translated, it gives CASSVTVGSGNTIYF. The V and J genes are TRBV28 and TRBJ1-3; D gene ambiguous. Trimming stripped 6 bases from V and 0 bases from J, with 12 bases between. This CDR3 spans 15 amino acids. Germline CDR1 reads MDHEN; CDR2 reads SYDVKM.

The V and J genes are TRBV30 and TRBJ2-5; 7 bases are a match to TRBD2. The germline V gene has CDR1 GTSNPN and CDR2 SVGIG (reference sequence). The CDR3 is made up of 16 amino acids. The ends lost 0 bases at V and 5 bases at J; junction bases unmatched: 12. CDR3 residues: CAWSVDGGGPRETQYF. The CDR3, as DNA: TGTGCCTGGAGTGTTGATGGGGGAGGGCCGAGGGAGACCCAGTACTTC.